The 7 T cell receptor beta chains listed next were all sequenced from one sample in a study of shared clonotypes between healthy human individuals. Measured with immunoSEQ multiplex PCR; TCRdb has only the in-frame clones, and not every one. Of fewer than 1.6 million clones in the sample, 98% are singletons; the top ten hold around 0.38%. The sequenced material came from naive CD4+ T cells sorted from blood. This sample's subset: CD45RA+ positively selected. These receptors originate from a man aged 25 to 40 in good health.

A single count supports this clone. The rearrangement joins TRBV12-5 to TRBJ2-2, with TRBD1 matching 9 bases. Germline CDR1 and CDR2: LGHNT and FRNRAP. The V and J ends lost 3 bases and 6 bases, in that order; junction bases with no gene match: 2. The CDR3 is 14 amino acids. The CDR3 here is CASGLGTGPGELFF. The CDR3 nucleotides read TGTGCTAGTGGTTTAGGGACAGGGCCCGGGGAGCTGTTTTTT.

V is TRBV18 and J is TRBJ2-2, with TRBD1 as a possible D gene (6 bases). The germline gives CDR1 KGHSH, CDR2 LQKENI. Trimming removed 9 bases at V and 6 bases at J, with 17 bases between. This CDR3 is 14 amino acids long. CDR3: CASRTDTDSGELFF. The CDR3 nucleotides are TGTGCCAGTCGGACAGATACAGATTCCGGGGAGCTGTTTTTT. The full variable domain, in which reference TRBV18 and TRBJ2-2 provide the parts outside the CDR3, is NAGVMQNPRHLVRRRGQEARLRCSPMKGHSHVYWYRQLPEEGLKFMVYLQKENIIDESGMPKERFSAEFPKEGPSILRIQQVVRGDSAAYFCASRTDTDSGELFFGEGSRLTVL.

V gene TRBV10-2 combines with J gene TRBJ2-4, with a possible D match to TRBD2 (6 bases). V lost 1 base and J lost 4, with 8 bases in between. The CDR3 is 14 amino acids. Germline-derived CDR1 and CDR2 are WSHSY and SAAADI. The CDR3: CASSEWGLKNIQYF. The CDR3 nucleotides are TGCGCCAGCAGTGAGTGGGGACTGAAAAACATTCAGTACTTC.

The chain employs TRBV9 and TRBJ1-2; TRBD1 might be the D (5 bases). V was pared by 4 bases and J by 4 bases, with 14 bases between. Germline loops: CDR1 SGDLS, CDR2 YYNGEE. The CDR3 length is 14 residues. The CDR3 DNA reads as TGTGCCAGCAGCTCCCGGGGGGTTAGCTATGGCTACACCTTC. It yields the protein CASSSRGVSYGYTF.

The rearrangement joins TRBV19 to TRBJ2-3; TRBD1 aligns across 9 bases. The germline CDR1 and CDR2 sequences are LNHDA and SQIVND (reference sequence). V was clipped by 3 bases and J by 2 bases; unmatched bases: 6. The CDR3 covers 16 residues. In DNA, the CDR3 is TGTGCCAGTAGTATTTATGGGACAGGGCCCACAGATACGCAGTATTTT. Protein sequence: CASSIYGTGPTDTQYF.

The chain links TRBV5-1 to TRBJ2-7; TRBD1 is a possible D gene (5 bases). From germline, CDR1 is SGHRS and CDR2 YFSETQ. Trimming removed 4 bases at V and 3 bases at J, with 11 bases between. The CDR3 extends over 13 amino acids. This chain's CDR3 is CASSPQTDYEQYF. DNA of the CDR3: TGCGCCAGCAGCCCCCAGACAGACTACGAGCAGTACTTC.

This chain connects TRBV6-1 to TRBJ2-5; 10 bases match TRBD2. CDR1 and CDR2 from the germline V gene are MNHNS and SASEGT. Germline trimming cut 6 bases from V and 5 bases from J; bases unmatched to any gene: 6. CDR3 length equals 14 residues. The CDR3 sequence: CASSLLAGPETQYF. The DNA of the CDR3 is TGTGCCAGCAGCTTACTAGCGGGACCGGAGACCCAGTACTTC.